The 26 T cell receptor beta chains listed next were all sequenced from one sample in a study of shared clonotypes between healthy human individuals. Produced via immunoSEQ multiplex PCR; TCRdb's table is partial and in-frame only. Of over a million clones listed, 95% to 99% are singletons. Sequences were obtained from naive CD4+ T cells sorted from blood. Stated subset: CD45RA+ positively selected. Every receptor here comes from a man aged 30-40 years in good health.

This clone was picked up one time. The chain combines TRBV28 with TRBJ1-2, with 9 positions matching TRBD1. This CDR3 is built from 14 residues. CDR1 is MDHEN, CDR2 SYDVKM, per germline. V gave up 8 bases and J gave up 5 bases; unmatched junction bases: 9. The CDR3 region has the DNA TGTGCCAGCTGGGACAGGGCACTTTTATATGGCTACACCTTC. It encodes CASWDRALLYGYTF.

To note about this clone: The same CDR3 can be traced to other DNA sequences in this sample. CDR3 nucleotides: TGTGCCAGTAGTACACAGGGGAACACTGAAGCTTTCTTT. Protein: CASSTQGNTEAFF. V is TRBV19 and J is TRBJ1-1, with a weak D call TRBD1 (6 bases). Trimming removed 4 bases at V and 1 base at J, with 7 bases between. The CDR3 spans 13 residues. Germline CDR1 is LNHDA and CDR2 is SQIVND (reference sequence).

CDR3 nucleotides: TGTGCCAGCAGCTTAGCTCCGGGACAGGGCTCCTACGAGCAGTACTTC. Amino acids: CASSLAPGQGSYEQYF. The V gene is TRBV7-8, the J gene TRBJ2-7; 9 nucleotides align to TRBD1. This CDR3 spans 16 amino acids. J was trimmed by 0 bases and V by 0 bases; bases with no gene match: 3. Germline CDR1 is SGHVS and CDR2 is FQNEAQ.

Only a few counts were recorded for this clone. The rearrangement links TRBV28 to TRBJ1-4; no definite D call. Looked up from germline, CDR1 is MDHEN and CDR2 is SYDVKM. This CDR3 has 14 amino acids. V was clipped by 8 bases and J by 8 bases, with 18 bases between them. CDR3 protein: CASGVYGIREKLFF. The CDR3 DNA reads TGTGCCAGCGGTGTATATGGAATTAGGGAAAAACTGTTTTTT. The entire variable domain, with the rest obtained from reference TRBV28 and TRBJ1-4, is as follows: DVKVTQSSRYLVKRTGEKVFLECVQDMDHENMFWYRQDPGLGLRLIYFSYDVKMKEKGDIPEGYSVSREKKERFSLILESASTNQTSMYLCASGVYGIREKLFFGSGTQLSVL.

This rearrangement joins TRBV19 to TRBJ2-7; the D gene is possibly TRBD1 (5 bases). V was clipped by 2 bases and J by 3 bases, with 11 bases between them. Germline-derived CDR1 and CDR2 are LNHDA and SQIVND (reference sequence). The CDR3 is 14 amino acids. As DNA, the CDR3 is TGTGCCAGTAGTATAACCCCGACAGACTACGAGCAGTACTTC. The encoded protein is CASSITPTDYEQYF.

This clone was recorded once. The chain is built from TRBV10-3 and TRBJ2-1; 8 bases map to TRBD1. The junction had 4 bases not matched to a gene; V was cut back by 5 bases and J by 1 base. This CDR3 is 15 amino acids long. In germline, CDR1 is ENHRY, CDR2 SYGVKD. In nucleotides, the CDR3 is TGTGCCATCAGTTCGACAGGGGTATCCTACAATGAGCAGTTCTTC. Translated: CAISSTGVSYNEQFF.

The chain uses TRBV9 and TRBJ2-3; the D gene is possibly TRBD2 (6 bases). Trimming removed 2 bases from V and 4 bases from J, with 11 bases in between. The CDR3 spans 14 residues. Germline V gene data show CDR1 as SGDLS and CDR2 as YYNGEE. The CDR3 nucleotides read TGTGCCAGCAGCGTCGGCAGGAGGGCAGATACGCAGTATTTT. This codes for CASSVGRRADTQYF. Filled out from reference TRBV9 and TRBJ2-3, the complete variable domain reads DSGVTQTPKHLITATGQRVTLRCSPRSGDLSVYWYQQSLDQGLQFLIQYYNGEERAKGNILERFSAQQFPDLHSELNLSSLELGDSALYFCASSVGRRADTQYFGPGTRLTVL.

The CDR3 spells CASSLSLGSGTGETQYF. The CDR3 DNA is TGTGCCAGCAGCTTATCTTTGGGGTCGGGTACGGGAGAGACCCAGTACTTC. The rearrangement uses TRBV11-2 and TRBJ2-5; D ambiguous. V dropped 2 bases and J dropped 4 bases, with 20 bases sitting between them. There are 17 residues in the CDR3. The V gene's germline CDR1 is SGHAT and CDR2 FQNNGV.

The V gene is TRBV28, the J gene TRBJ2-1; TRBD1 matches at 10 bases. The germline V gene encodes CDR1 MDHEN and CDR2 SYDVKM. With V trimmed by 2 bases and J by 3 bases, 1 base remained unmatched. This CDR3 is built from 15 residues. The DNA of the CDR3 is TGTGCCAGCAGTTTACGGACAGGGGGCTACAATGAGCAGTTCTTC. Its protein is CASSLRTGGYNEQFF.

The chain uses TRBV5-4 and TRBJ1-2; 7 bases agree with TRBD1. The V gene end was trimmed by 3 bases and the J gene end by 1 base; junction bases not matched to a gene: 6. The germline V gene has CDR1 SGHNT and CDR2 YYREEE (reference sequence). This CDR3 has 15 amino acids. CDR3 bases: TGTGCCAGCAGCTCCCGCAGGGGGTTTAACTATGGCTACACCTTC. This codes for CASSSRRGFNYGYTF. The full variable domain, in which reference TRBV5-4 and TRBJ1-2 provide the parts outside the CDR3, is ETGVTQSPTHLIKTRGQQVTLRCSSQSGHNTVSWYQQALGQGPQFIFQYYREEENGRGNFPPRFSGLQFPNYSSELNVNALELDDSALYLCASSSRRGFNYGYTFGSGTRLTVV.

V and J are TRBV6-5 and TRBJ2-7, with 10 positions matching TRBD2. After removal of 6 bases from V and 3 bases from J, the junction contained 8 bases not matched to a gene. The CDR3 has 15 amino acids. Germline V gene lookup returns CDR1 MNHEY and CDR2 SVGAGI. The CDR3 sequence is CASRALAGAFYEQYF. The CDR3 DNA reads as TGTGCCAGCAGGGCCCTAGCGGGAGCTTTCTACGAGCAGTACTTC.

This chain joins TRBV29-1 and TRBJ1-2; no definite D call. Trimming cost V 7 bases and J 3 bases, with 12 bases left between them. Germline CDR1 and CDR2: SQVTM and ANQGSEA. The CDR3 spans 12 residues. This CDR3 is CSDRTSDYGYTF. CDR3 bases: TGCAGCGACCGGACGTCAGACTATGGCTACACCTTC.

The chain has TRBV2 and TRBJ2-3, with D perhaps TRBD2 (6 bases). The CDR3 sequence is 17 residues long. V was trimmed by 5 bases and J by 1 base, leaving 19 bases between them. CDR1 and CDR2 from the germline V gene are SNHLY and FYNNEI. The CDR3 reads CASSTGVGLPGTDTQYF. The CDR3 DNA follows: TGTGCCAGCAGTACCGGGGTGGGACTCCCAGGCACAGATACGCAGTATTTT.

The V gene is TRBV18, the J gene TRBJ2-5; TRBD2 might be the D (5 bases). CDR1 and CDR2 from the germline V gene are KGHSH and LQKENI. Trimming removed 6 bases from V and 1 base from J, with 15 bases in between. This CDR3 region has 15 residues. The CDR3 DNA reads as TGTGCCAGCTCTCCGTTCGGACTGCCCCAAGAGACCCAGTACTTC. Its translation: CASSPFGLPQETQYF.

DNA of the CDR3: TGCGCCAGCAGCAACGGACAGGGTGACTACGAGCAGTACTTC. Translation: CASSNGQGDYEQYF. This chain connects TRBV5-1 to TRBJ2-7; the match to TRBD1 covers 8 bases. Trimming took 4 bases from V and 3 from J; bases not matched to a gene: 6. Germline lookup yields CDR1 SGHRS and CDR2 YFSETQ. The length of the CDR3 is 14 residues.

The chain couples TRBV28 to TRBJ2-7; D could derive from TRBD1 or TRBD2 (5 bases each). The V gene lost 6 bases and the J gene lost 3 bases, with 12 bases spanning the gap. This CDR3 is 13 amino acids long. Germline V gene data show CDR1 as MDHEN and CDR2 as SYDVKM. The DNA of the CDR3 is TGTGCCAGCAGATCCGGGACCCACTACGAGCAGTACTTC. Translation: CASRSGTHYEQYF.

The chain links TRBV5-1 to TRBJ2-2; 11 bases fit TRBD2. The germline gives CDR1 SGHRS, CDR2 YFSETQ. Trimming removed 4 bases from V and 10 bases from J; junction bases left unmatched: 6. This CDR3 region has 14 residues. DNA of the CDR3: TGCGCCAGCAGCCTTAGCGGGAGGGCCTCGGAGCTGTTTTTT. Protein sequence: CASSLSGRASELFF.

This chain uses TRBV28 with TRBJ2-5, with 8 nucleotides matching TRBD2. The CDR3 is 15 amino acids. Germline CDR1 MDHEN, CDR2 SYDVKM. V lost 5 bases to trimming and J lost 5 bases; unmatched junction nucleotides: 10. This CDR3 is CASSPIGGLVETQYF. The CDR3 bases are TGTGCCAGCAGTCCCATAGGGGGACTAGTGGAGACCCAGTACTTC. Together with reference TRBV28 and TRBJ2-5, the CDR3 gives the full variable domain: DVKVTQSSRYLVKRTGEKVFLECVQDMDHENMFWYRQDPGLGLRLIYFSYDVKMKEKGDIPEGYSVSREKKERFSLILESASTNQTSMYLCASSPIGGLVETQYFGPGTRLLVL.

This chain connects TRBV5-1 to TRBJ1-1; D gene unclear. Germline V gene lookup returns CDR1 SGHRS and CDR2 YFSETQ. V lost 4 bases and J lost 6, with 13 bases in between. This CDR3 is built from 13 residues. This chain's CDR3 is CASSHDVVSEAFF. The CDR3 nucleotides read TGCGCCAGCAGCCATGATGTTGTCTCTGAAGCTTTCTTT.

The chain combines TRBV6-5 with TRBJ1-5, with a tentative D call TRBD1 (6 bases). The length of the CDR3 is 15 residues. Germline V gives CDR1 MNHEY, CDR2 SVGAGI. V gave up 3 bases and J gave up 3 bases, with 12 bases separating them. In DNA, the CDR3 is TGTGCCAGCAGTTATCAGGGGCCAGACAATCAGCCCCAGCATTTT. Translating it yields CASSYQGPDNQPQHF.

This clone was seen just once. The chain carries TRBV11-2 and TRBJ2-7, with 8 bases lining up with TRBD2. J lost 1 base, V lost 1 base, and 6 bases had no gene match. Germline V gene data show CDR1 as SGHAT and CDR2 as FQNNGV. This CDR3 is built from 16 residues. CDR3 DNA sequence: TGTGCCAGCAGCTTAGGGTCTCGCGGGAGGTCCTACGAGCAGTACTTC. This translates into CASSLGSRGRSYEQYF. Complete variable domain (other parts from reference TRBV11-2 and TRBJ2-7): EAGVAQSPRYKIIEKRQSVAFWCNPISGHATLYWYQQILGQGPKLLIQFQNNGVVDDSQLPKDRFSAERLKGVDSTLKIQPAKLEDSAVYLCASSLGSRGRSYEQYFGPGTRLTVT.

The chain carries TRBV11-2 and TRBJ2-7, with 8 bases aligning to TRBD2. Germline V lookup: CDR1 SGHAT, CDR2 FQNNGV. The trim removed 5 bases at V and 2 bases at J, leaving 8 bases unmatched. The CDR3 covers 15 residues. CDR3 bases: TGTGCCAGCAGCCTAAACGCGGGAGGAACCTACGAGCAGTACTTC. Its translation is CASSLNAGGTYEQYF.

J is TRBJ1-2 and V is TRBV6-1; no reliable D call. The ends were cut back, 1 base at V and 2 bases at J, with 8 bases in the middle. The germline gives CDR1 MNHNS, CDR2 SASEGT. The CDR3 is made up of 14 amino acids. This CDR3 is CASSEVPDNYGYTF. In nucleotides, the CDR3 is TGTGCCAGCAGTGAAGTACCGGACAACTATGGCTACACCTTC.

The gene calls are TRBV27 and TRBJ2-7, with TRBD2 identical over 8 bases. This CDR3 has 16 residues. The germline V gene has CDR1 MNHEY and CDR2 SMNVEV (reference sequence). With V trimmed by 3 bases and J by 0 bases, 7 bases remained unmatched. The CDR3 region has the DNA TGTGCCAGCAGTTTTACGACTAGCGTCGCCTCCTACGAGCAGTACTTC. Protein sequence: CASSFTTSVASYEQYF.

The chain has TRBV5-4 and TRBJ2-5; 7 nucleotides line up with TRBD1. Germline values: CDR1 SGHNT, CDR2 YYREEE (reference sequence). The CDR3 loop spans 14 amino acids. V was clipped by 4 bases and J by 4 bases; unmatched bases: 7. CDR3 amino acids: CASSTTGIGETQYF. CDR3 sequence (DNA): TGTGCCAGCAGCACGACAGGGATCGGAGAGACCCAGTACTTC.

In DNA, the CDR3 is TGTGCCAGCAGCGAAGACCCCGGGACAAATAGCAATCAGCCCCAGCATTTT. It encodes CASSEDPGTNSNQPQHF. V gene TRBV7-9 combines with J gene TRBJ1-5, with a possible D match to TRBD1 (6 bases). Trimming took 5 bases from V and 0 from J, leaving 17 bases between them. The CDR3 length is 17 residues. CDR1 and CDR2 from the germline V gene are SEHNR and FQNEAQ (reference sequence).